The next 17 T cell receptor beta chains were all read from a single sample in a study of identical twins' blood T cells. TCRdb re-derived calls from the 5' RACE reads in MiXCR, one entry per CDR3 protein. This table holds roughly 340,000 distinct CDR3 sequences, around 30% found once. Sequenced: PBMCs. The receptors stem from a woman aged 18-55 years in good health.

This sequence joins TRBV11-2 and TRBJ2-5; the D gene is possibly TRBD1 (7 bases). Germline V CDR1 and CDR2: SGHAT, FQNNGV. CDR3 length equals 15 residues. The ends were cut back, 5 bases at V and 2 bases at J, with 15 bases in the middle. DNA for the CDR3: TGTGCCAGCAGCCTGAACAGGGGAGGACAAGAGACCCAGTACTTC. Residues: CASSLNRGGQETQYF.

V and J are TRBV7-2 and TRBJ1-6; D not certain. V dropped 7 bases and J dropped 0 bases, with 10 bases sitting between them. Germline lookup yields CDR1 SGHTA and CDR2 FQGNSA. This CDR3 spans 15 amino acids. CDR3: CASTPGGSYNSPLHF. The CDR3 DNA reads as TGTGCCAGCACCCCAGGAGGCTCCTATAATTCACCCCTCCACTTT.

V gene TRBV2 combines with J gene TRBJ1-1; D not certain. The CDR3 runs 11 residues. V was pared by 6 bases and J by 12 bases, with 14 bases between. The germline V gene encodes CDR1 SNHLY and CDR2 FYNNEI. The DNA for the CDR3 is TGTGCCAGCAGGGCCGGGCCAGAATCTTTCTTT. It codes for CASRAGPESFF.

This clonotype was seen repeatedly, ten times or more. The J gene is TRBJ1-5, the V gene TRBV5-1, with D hard to call. CDR3 size: 11 residues. Germline-derived CDR1 and CDR2 are SGHRS and YFSETQ. Trimming shortened V by 3 bases and J by 5 bases, and 3 bases separated the two germline ends. The CDR3 spells CASSSDQPQHF. The CDR3 DNA sequence: TGCGCCAGCAGCTCCGATCAGCCCCAGCATTTT.

This clonotype was detected many times. The CDR3 nucleotides read TGTGCCAGCAGCCCGCTTCGTGCCAATCAGCCCCAGCATTTT. It codes for CASSPLRANQPQHF. The chain combines TRBV7-6 with TRBJ1-5; no reliable D call. Deletions cut 5 bases from V and 3 bases from J, with 11 bases between. The CDR3 loop spans 14 amino acids. Germline lookup yields CDR1 SGHVS and CDR2 FNYEAQ.

CDR3 DNA sequence: TGTGCCAGCAGCTTTGGAACAACTAATGAAAAACTGTTTTTT. Translated, it gives CASSFGTTNEKLFF. J is TRBJ1-4 and V is TRBV7-9; D is undetermined. The germline CDR1 and CDR2 sequences are SEHNR and FQNEAQ (reference sequence). CDR3 length: 14 amino acids. With 3 bases removed from V and 0 bases from J, the gap between germline ends came to 5 bases.

This clonotype was seen a handful of times. The rearrangement links TRBV15 to TRBJ2-7; 10 bases are shared with TRBD1. Germline V CDR1 and CDR2: LNHNV, YYDKDF (reference sequence). This CDR3 contains 16 residues. V gave up 7 bases and J gave up 5 bases; unmatched junction bases: 14. CDR3 sequence: CATTQDPGQGFDEQYF. CDR3 DNA sequence: TGTGCCACCACCCAAGATCCGGGACAGGGGTTCGACGAGCAGTACTTC.

This clonotype was detected a few times. The chain carries TRBV25-1 and TRBJ1-1; D gene uncertain. The CDR3 length is 15 residues. The germline CDR1 and CDR2 sequences are MGHDK and SYGVNS. Trimming removed 6 bases at V and 2 bases at J, with 16 bases between. As DNA, the CDR3 is TGTGCCAGCAGCGACCACCTCCCAGGCAACACTGAAGCTTTCTTT. Protein: CASSDHLPGNTEAFF.

This clonotype was counted between two and nine times. This sequence joins TRBV28 and TRBJ1-1; D unresolved. V dropped 7 bases and J dropped 2 bases, with 11 bases sitting between them. Germline-derived CDR1 and CDR2 are MDHEN and SYDVKM. CDR3 length: 13 residues. In DNA form, the CDR3 reads TGTGCCAGCACGGAGGTGGGTAACACTGAAGCTTTCTTT. This sequence encodes CASTEVGNTEAFF.

The chain has TRBV3-1 and TRBJ2-3, with 8 bases matching TRBD2. The germline CDR1 and CDR2 sequences are LGHDT and YNNKEL (reference sequence). The junction had 11 bases not matched to a gene; V was cut back by 6 bases and J by 6 bases. The CDR3 has 15 residues. The CDR3 loop reads CASRRTGTRSDTQYF. CDR3 sequence (DNA): TGTGCCAGCAGGCGCACCGGGACTAGATCCGATACGCAGTATTTT.

With respect to this clonotype: This could be a read error, since a much larger clone is one nucleotide away. This rearrangement joins TRBV6-5 to TRBJ1-1, with 9 bases identical to TRBD1. Looked up from germline, CDR1 is MNHEY and CDR2 is SVGAGI. This CDR3 region has 15 residues. The CDR3 is CSSSYGTGTNTEAFF. The CDR3 region has the DNA TGTTCCAGCAGTTACGGGACAGGGACCAACACTGAAGCTTTCTTT.

As for this clonotype: This may arise from a read error, as a much more abundant clone is one base away. This chain uses TRBV12-3 or TRBV12-4 with TRBJ1-2, with a weak D call TRBD1 (5 bases). This CDR3 region has 14 residues. V lost 5 bases to trimming and J lost 9 bases, with 19 bases between them. In DNA, the CDR3 is TGTGCCAGCAGTCAAGGGGAGTCAACCGGTTGCTACACCTTC. The encoded protein is CASSQGESTGCYTF.

This clonotype was seen only a few times. The chain links TRBV6-5 to TRBJ1-1; TRBD1 matches at 7 bases. CDR3 length equals 15 residues. The germline CDR1 and CDR2 sequences are MNHEY and SVGAGI. Unmatched junction bases numbered 7, after V lost 1 base and J lost 5 bases. Written as DNA, the CDR3 is TGTGCCAGCAGTTACTTTAACAGGGGTCGGACTGAAGCTTTCTTT. This translates into CASSYFNRGRTEAFF.

The rearrangement uses TRBV19 and TRBJ2-7; TRBD1 matches at 7 bases. The CDR3 sequence is 15 residues long. J lost 2 bases, V lost 6 bases, and 10 bases had no gene match. Germline lookup yields CDR1 LNHDA and CDR2 SQIVND (reference sequence). The CDR3 bases are TGTGCCAGTAGCTCGCCCCGGGACAGCACCTACGAGCAGTACTTC. Its protein is CASSSPRDSTYEQYF.

The rearrangement uses TRBV20-1 and TRBJ1-1, with TRBD1 matching over 8 bases. Germline CDR1 reads DFQATT; CDR2 reads SNEGSKA (reference sequence). With V trimmed by 6 bases and J by 2 bases, 8 bases remained unmatched. The CDR3 extends over 14 amino acids. CDR3 in DNA: TGCAGTGCCCCAAATCAGGGGGCAAACACTGAAGCTTTCTTT. It is translated as CSAPNQGANTEAFF.

The rearrangement uses TRBV28 and TRBJ1-5; 8 bases are shared with TRBD1. With 5 bases clipped from V and 6 bases from J, the junction kept 6 bases outside the gene matches. The CDR3 has 14 amino acids. Germline assignment: CDR1 MDHEN and CDR2 SYDVKM. The CDR3: CASSAGGVSQPQHF. The CDR3 coding sequence is TGTGCCAGCAGTGCAGGGGGCGTAAGTCAGCCCCAGCATTTT.

Concerning this clonotype: In this CDR3 the conserved last residue, phenylalanine or tryptophan, is missing, so a read error is likely. The rearrangement links TRBV29-1 to TRBJ1-1; possible D gene TRBD1, 6 bases. The CDR3 contains 14 residues. The V end was cut by 8 bases, the J end by 0 bases, with 16 bases between. Germline V gene data show CDR1 as SQVTM and CDR2 as ANQGSEA. CDR3 loop: CSLIGGEMNTEAFC. In nucleotides, the CDR3 is TGCAGCCTCATTGGGGGCGAAATGAACACTGAAGCTTTCTGT.